This record covers a single T cell receptor (beta chain). The specificity of this receptor is unknown. Per-base qualities were not stored, and no clone one base away is much larger. The CDR3 measures 16 amino acids from cysteine to phenylalanine. The sequence is cut down to CDR3 DNA, 48 bases in frame from base 1. Trimming takes 5 bases off V and 1 base off J; junction bases not matched to a gene: 8. For CDR1 and CDR2, the germline V gene lists SGHVS and FQNEAQ. The sample belongs to a study of cytomegalovirus exposure and HLA in healthy donors (dated by TCRdb to 2015 to 2018). Context from the whole study: An earlier analysis of some 600 of the donors reported under 300 Gb of sequence data and 95 million to 140 million unique TCR beta sequences obtained from roughly 170 million T cells. An early release covering roughly 640 HLA-typed donors comprised roughly 300 gigabases of sequencing data and about 90 million unique TCR sequences. Of the approximately 400 genotyped donors, around 81% fell in the genetic ancestry cluster associated with self-reported Caucasian donors. The aim of the study was to test whether cataloging public T cell receptors could identify signatures of past pathogen exposure. Using immunosequencing, the study profiled T cell repertoires from about 610 subjects and related those repertoires to cytomegalovirus serostatus. In addition to the first cohort of 650 to 800 subjects, a separate validation cohort of under 150 different subjects was used. To predict cytomegalovirus infection status, the study combined high-throughput TCR immunosequencing, statistical association of individual TCRs with disease status, and machine learning. To study patterns of TCR occurrence, a later analysis re-analyzed previously published TCR beta repertoires from 500 to 850 donors and added high-resolution HLA genotyping. The later analysis used no new phenotypic data to find candidate immune exposures, relying instead on TCR beta sequences and their occurrence across donors. An earlier analysis of approximately 640 of the donors applied high-throughput TCR beta sequencing to assess whether each TCR beta V gene segment acted as functional or pseudogenic. Donor age, sex, ethnicity and CMV serostatus were collected together with the repertoire data. A later genetic analysis used genome-wide SNP genotypes for about 65% of the 666 donors, treating that subset as a discovery cohort. All discovery cohort repertoires had been generated using a single sequencing platform. Class I and class II HLA loci were covered by the typing at four-digit resolution. The number of typed donors differed by locus: about 620-630 for A, B, C, DRB1 and DQB1; 522 for DQA1; around 610 for DPA1; and about 470 for DPB1. Roughly five DR-DQ haplotypes were handled as single units for association and clustering because linkage in the cohort was strong. Among around 400 genotyped donors of the cohort, an average of about 240,000 unique TCR beta nucleotide sequences were sequenced per donor, around 20% of them non-productive.

The cohort consisted of 650 to 850 healthy bone marrow donors. At the time of sampling, every cohort member was nominally healthy, though immune exposures that went unrecorded were likely present. The donor tested CMV seronegative, placing the donor among the 352 seronegative members of the cohort. A peripheral blood sample was collected from each donor, and TCR beta sequencing was performed on peripheral blood mononuclear cells. Genomic DNA was extracted from the blood cell samples with the Qiagen DNeasy Blood Extraction Kit. Preparation of the library involved the immunoSEQ multiplex PCR assay. A mixture of 60 forward primers for TCR Vbeta segments and 13 reverse primers for TCR Jbeta segments was used in the multiplex PCR. Amplification of the CDR3 region of rearranged TCR beta genes was performed with a multiplex PCR assay on genomic DNA. Amplified TCR beta libraries were sequenced as 87-base-pair reads on the Illumina HiSeq System. Processing in the source paper ran as follows. A later analysis counted 75 million to 100 million unique TCR beta chains across the 670 or so repertoires, and 9 million to 14 million of these chains were shared by at least two donors. To remove PCR and sequencing errors, raw reads were error-corrected and collapsed into unique sequences using a nearest-neighbor algorithm that merged closely related sequences. CDR3 sequences were aligned to IMGT reference sequences to assign V, D and J gene segments. Each retained sequence needed at least a six-nucleotide match to both a V gene segment and a J gene segment. Rearrangements were called productive when the CDR3 lacked stop codons and stayed in frame with V and J; all others were non-productive. CDR3 was defined according to IMGT convention as the region running from the second conserved V-encoded cysteine to the conserved J-encoded phenylalanine. Sequences without an unambiguous match to a single V gene segment were excluded from the earlier analysis of approximately 600 of the donors. In an earlier analysis of roughly 600 of the donors, a V segment was called functional when productive rearrangements were above 56.7%, and segregating when the standard deviation between donors exceeded 5%. A statistical classification framework was built to diagnose cytomegalovirus status from the catalog of TCR beta chain sequences. V and J gene assignment, in a later analysis, came from comparing TCR nucleotide sequences with IMGT/GENE-DB human TR gene sequences. The TCRdist pipeline was used in a later analysis to assign CDR3 sequences and most-parsimonious VDJ recombination scenarios. A later analysis defined each TCR beta chain by its CDR3 amino acid sequence plus V-gene family, and excluded reads lacking a unique V-gene family. In a later analysis, a few hundred highly shared, low-generation-probability nucleotide sequences were removed to address suspected cross-contamination and a sequencing artifact. For each public chain, a later analysis derived a clonal expansion index from normalized ranks of inferred template counts within each repertoire. In a later analysis, generation probabilities were computed with a VDJ recombination model fitted to out-of-frame rearrangements, and the resulting probabilities were checked against IGoR. In a later analysis, hypergeometric tests were used to score TCR-TCR, TCR-HLA and TCR-CMV co-occurrence, with a repertoire-size bias correction applied to TCR pairs. False discovery rates were estimated in a later analysis by permuting HLA or CMV assignments 20 times. A later analysis grouped co-occurring TCRs with DBSCAN, adding TCRdist sequence similarity when clustering within HLA-allele-positive subsets. For co-occurrence clustering, repertoires with fewer than 30,000 or more than 120,000 public chains were excluded, along with a handful of repertoires with anomalous nucleotide sharing. TCRdb mirrors the immuneACCESS table, restricted to in-frame sequences. Some clones are absent from its copies; in checked studies, under half trace to an unresolved V gene, and the reason for the others is unknown. The V and J calls and clone size were taken over from that table, and D and trimming were inferred from the DNA. The sample contains about 150,000 clones, 70% to 90% of them found a single time. Clones ranked in the top ten supply roughly 2.3% of the sample.

Results the study describes overall, beyond this receptor: V-gene and J-gene trimming of TCR beta chains was associated with a missense DCLRE1C variant in a later genetic analysis, and the association was replicated in an independent cohort. Most TCR sequences were seen in very few donors, while some public TCRs were found in many individuals. Immune exposure information for the cohort was limited to CMV serostatus. A few of the identified cytomegalovirus-associated TCR beta chains were confirmed in vitro to be specific for cytomegalovirus antigens. In a later analysis, TCR association rates were found to vary across HLA loci, with the most associated TCRs seen for DRB1 alleles and the fewest for HLA-C alleles. A total of some 180 TCR beta chains were listed by the study as associated with cytomegalovirus. In both the original and validation cohorts, the classifier was reported to diagnose cytomegalovirus status with high specificity and sensitivity. Some IMGT-functional V segments, including TRBV6-2 and TRBV6-3, could not be told apart with the 87-base-pair reads, so those segments were excluded. The earlier analysis of 587 of the donors excluded some 16 rarely observed V segments, including chromosome 9 orphons, because counts were too low. An earlier analysis of some 590 of the donors showed that most TCR beta V segments appeared in productive rearrangements either about 90% or about 30% of the time, which broadly matched IMGT annotations. A cluster of highly shared sequence variants was judged likely to be a technical artifact of the sequencing pipeline. In a later analysis, around 15,000 TCR beta sequences were associated with specific HLA alleles at a false discovery rate of 0.05. Several of the top co-occurrence clusters appeared to be linked to parvovirus B19, influenza, CMV and Epstein-Barr virus, according to a later analysis. A further reported finding was that TCR beta sequences accurately predicted the HLA-A and HLA-B alleles for most subjects in the first cohort. It was suggested by the authors that the approach could potentially be generalized to other disease states and immunological phenotypes. The cohort was sequenced for TCR beta chains only, and without alpha or paired-chain data the features that could be detected were limited. A later analysis found that HLA-associated TCR beta chains were more clonally expanded and had lower generation probabilities than equally common non-associated chains. Because HLA typing was unavailable for some donors at each locus, only the typed subset was used in association tests. Assigning TCR associations to individual alleles was difficult when HLA alleles, especially DR and DQ, strongly co-occurred. A later analysis found that most CMV-associated TCR beta chains appeared HLA-restricted, with HLA associations seemingly driven largely by CMV exposure. Linkage disequilibrium might explain the correlated functional status among segregating V segments, but an unknown experimental factor could not be excluded. Compared with the approximately 670-donor mean, donors in an Asian-associated ancestry cluster had fewer N-insertions in productive TCRs, according to a later genetic analysis. Roughly uniform sequencing depth across donors was assumed in presence/absence analyses, although this assumption may not hold.

This receptor was taken from a woman between 18 and 29 years old in good health and CMV-seronegative. The V and J genes are TRBV7-8 and TRBJ1-5, with 7 central nucleotides matching TRBD1. The sequencing input was PBMCs. The DNA sequence is given as TGTGCCAGCAGCGCCCGCCAGGACAGGAGCAATCAGCCCCAGCATTTT. This codes for CASSARQDRSNQPQHF.